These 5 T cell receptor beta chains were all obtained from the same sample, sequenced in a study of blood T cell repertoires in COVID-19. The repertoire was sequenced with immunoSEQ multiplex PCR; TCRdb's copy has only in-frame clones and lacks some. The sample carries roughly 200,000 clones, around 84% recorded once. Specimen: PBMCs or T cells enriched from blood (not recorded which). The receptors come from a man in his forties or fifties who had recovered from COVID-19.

The CDR3 loop is CSASGIGNTIYF. The DNA for the CDR3 is TGCAGTGCTAGTGGTATTGGAAACACCATATATTTT. The rearrangement joins TRBV20-1 to TRBJ1-3; D is unresolved. This CDR3 contains 12 residues. Trimming stripped 3 bases from V and 3 bases from J, with 6 bases between. The germline gives CDR1 DFQATT, CDR2 SNEGSKA (reference sequence).

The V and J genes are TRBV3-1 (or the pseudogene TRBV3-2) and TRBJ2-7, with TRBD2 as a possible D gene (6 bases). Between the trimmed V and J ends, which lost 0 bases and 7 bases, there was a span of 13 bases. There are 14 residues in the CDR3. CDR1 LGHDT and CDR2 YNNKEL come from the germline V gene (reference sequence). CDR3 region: CASSQDSSGGEQYF. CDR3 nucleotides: TGTGCCAGCAGCCAAGATAGCTCCGGAGGGGAGCAGTACTTC.

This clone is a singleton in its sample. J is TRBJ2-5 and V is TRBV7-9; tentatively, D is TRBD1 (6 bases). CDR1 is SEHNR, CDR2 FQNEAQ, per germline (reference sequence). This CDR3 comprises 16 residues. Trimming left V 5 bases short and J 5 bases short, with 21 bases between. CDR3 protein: CASSPHGDTVPETQYF. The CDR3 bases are TGTGCCAGCAGCCCACATGGGGACACCGTTCCGGAGACCCAGTACTTC.

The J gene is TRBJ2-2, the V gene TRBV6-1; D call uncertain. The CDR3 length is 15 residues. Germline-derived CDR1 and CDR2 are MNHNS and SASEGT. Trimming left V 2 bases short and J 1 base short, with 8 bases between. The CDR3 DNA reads TGTGCCAGCAGTGAACCAGCGCGGAACACCGGGGAGCTGTTTTTT. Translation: CASSEPARNTGELFF.

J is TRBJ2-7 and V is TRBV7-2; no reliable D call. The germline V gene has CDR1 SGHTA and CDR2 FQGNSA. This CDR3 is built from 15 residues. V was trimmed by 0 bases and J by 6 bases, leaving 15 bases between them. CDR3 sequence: CASSLASQVLIEQYF. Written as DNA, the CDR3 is TGTGCCAGCAGCTTAGCGAGCCAGGTCTTGATCGAGCAGTACTTC.